These 27 T cell receptor beta chains were sequenced from one sample in a study of blood T cell repertoires in COVID-19. Some clones are missing from TCRdb's copy, which holds only in-frame ones; the method was immunoSEQ multiplex PCR. This sample carries approximately 240,000 clones, around 80% of them seen once, and the ten largest clones take more than 5.5%. Sequencing input: peripheral blood. These receptors came from a human donor in a cohort sampled during active COVID-19.

This chain uses TRBV29-1 with TRBJ2-3; possibly TRBD2 for D (6 bases). Germline V CDR1 and CDR2: SQVTM, ANQGSEA. V was shortened by 4 bases and J by 0 bases, with 11 bases between the two germline ends. The CDR3 totals 14 residues. The CDR3 coding sequence is TGCAGCGTTGGAGGCGGGGACAGCACAGATACGCAGTATTTT. Encoded protein: CSVGGGDSTDTQYF.

The genes are TRBV2 and TRBJ2-7, with 9 nucleotides matching TRBD1. Germline CDR1 is SNHLY and CDR2 is FYNNEI. Unmatched junction bases numbered 12, after V lost 5 bases and J lost 4 bases. The CDR3 loop spans 16 amino acids. Here the CDR3 DNA reads TGTGCCAGCAGTTTAACTTTGGCGGGACAGGGTTACGAGCAGTACTTC. This encodes CASSLTLAGQGYEQYF.

The chain joins TRBV6-6 to TRBJ1-2; D is ambiguous. Trimming removed 10 bases from V and 6 bases from J, with 21 bases in between. Germline loops: CDR1 MNHNY, CDR2 SVGAGI (reference sequence). This CDR3 comprises 14 residues. The CDR3 DNA reads TGTGCCACAATCCTAGCTTGGGTAAACGATGGCTACACCTTC. Protein: CATILAWVNDGYTF.

J is TRBJ2-3 and V is TRBV28; 7 bases are shared with TRBD1. V lost 5 bases to trimming and J lost 0 bases; unmatched junction nucleotides: 2. From germline, CDR1 is MDHEN and CDR2 SYDVKM. This CDR3 spans 14 amino acids. CDR3 loop: CASSLDRSTDTQYF. CDR3 in DNA: TGTGCCAGCAGTCTGGACAGGAGCACAGATACGCAGTATTTT.

V usage is TRBV5-4 and J usage is TRBJ2-5; 7 bases are a match to TRBD1. The CDR3 spans 14 residues. The germline gives CDR1 SGHNT, CDR2 YYREEE (reference sequence). The J segment lost 1 base and the V segment lost 4 bases, leaving 4 bases of the junction unmatched. The CDR3 DNA follows: TGTGCCAGCAGCCCGACAGGGTCCCAAGAGACCCAGTACTTC. This gives the protein CASSPTGSQETQYF.

The chain recombines TRBV5-1 with TRBJ2-3; D perhaps matches TRBD2 (6 bases). The CDR3 is 15 amino acids. The V gene lost 3 bases and the J gene lost 4 bases, with 15 bases spanning the gap. Germline V lookup: CDR1 SGHRS, CDR2 YFSETQ. The CDR3 DNA sequence: TGCGCCAGCAGCTCGGAGGGGCAGGCGGCAGATACGCAGTATTTT. Amino acids: CASSSEGQAADTQYF.

This sequence joins TRBV30 and TRBJ2-7, with 9 bases that match TRBD1. J lost 3 bases, V lost 3 bases, and 6 bases had no gene match. CDR1 and CDR2 (germline): GTSNPN, SVGIG (reference sequence). The CDR3 has 14 residues. The CDR3 loop is CAWSRTGADYEQYF. In DNA, the CDR3 is TGTGCCTGGAGCCGGACAGGGGCCGACTACGAGCAGTACTTC.

The chain is built from TRBV13 and TRBJ2-1, with 8 positions matching TRBD2. V shed 5 bases and J 2 bases; nucleotides not matched to a gene: 2. The CDR3 is 14 amino acids. Germline-derived CDR1 and CDR2 are PRHDT and FYEKMQ (reference sequence). DNA of the CDR3: TGTGCCAGCAGCCCGGGGGGGCCCTACAATGAGCAGTTCTTC. Protein product: CASSPGGPYNEQFF.

This chain joins TRBV28 and TRBJ1-3; 8 bases are shared with TRBD1. CDR3 size: 15 residues. Germline loops: CDR1 MDHEN, CDR2 SYDVKM. V lost 10 bases to trimming and J lost 5 bases; unmatched junction nucleotides: 13. The CDR3 sequence is CATTGQGLIRNTIYF. The DNA of the CDR3 is TGTGCCACCACCGGACAGGGATTAATTCGAAACACCATATATTTT.

The V call is TRBV5-1, the J call TRBJ1-4; 8 bases match TRBD1. Looked up from germline, CDR1 is SGHRS and CDR2 is YFSETQ. Trimming at V came to 0 bases and at J to 7 bases, leaving 5 bases not matched to a gene. The length of the CDR3 is 15 residues. In nucleotides, the CDR3 is TGCGCCAGCAGCTTGGAGACAGGGGCGGCTGAAAAACTGTTTTTT. Residues: CASSLETGAAEKLFF. Full variable domain (outside the CDR3, taken from reference TRBV5-1 and TRBJ1-4): KAGVTQTPRYLIKTRGQQVTLSCSPISGHRSVSWYQQTPGQGLQFLFEYFSETQRNKGNFPGRFSGRQFSNSRSEMNVSTLELGDSALYLCASSLETGAAEKLFFGSGTQLSVL.

In its sample, this clone was seen once. The chain recombines TRBV21-1 with TRBJ2-7; TRBD1, the table's D call, lacks a check against the DNA. TRBV21-1 is marked as a pseudogene. The CDR3 covers 15 residues. CDR3 nucleotide sequence: TGTGCCAGCAGCAAAGCAAGGGGAACGCTCTACGAGCAGTACTTC. Its translation: CASSKARGTLYEQYF.

The chain carries TRBV19 and TRBJ2-5, with TRBD2 as a possible D gene (6 bases). Trimming cost V 5 bases and J 4 bases, with 14 bases left between them. CDR3 length equals 14 residues. In germline, CDR1 is LNHDA, CDR2 SQIVND (reference sequence). The CDR3 DNA sequence: TGTGCCAGTAGTGCTACCCGCGGGGTAGAGACCCAGTACTTC. It specifies CASSATRGVETQYF.

The V and J genes are TRBV18 and TRBJ2-1; perhaps TRBD1 as D (5 bases). The CDR3 is 14 amino acids. Deletions cut 1 base from V and 8 bases from J, with 12 bases between. Germline V lookup: CDR1 KGHSH, CDR2 LQKENI. The CDR3 DNA reads as TGTGCCAGCTCACCACAACAAAAAGGGGATGAGCAGTTCTTC. Translation: CASSPQQKGDEQFF.

The chain carries TRBV29-1 and TRBJ1-2; TRBD1 might be the D (5 bases). CDR1 and CDR2 from the germline V gene are SQVTM and ANQGSEA. Trimming cost V 5 bases and J 10 bases, with 14 bases left between them. This CDR3 spans 11 amino acids. As DNA, the CDR3 is TGCAGCGTTTCTCGACAGTATATCTACACCTTC. Protein product: CSVSRQYIYTF.

The CDR3 region is CASSSGQLPLHF. The CDR3 DNA is TGTGCCAGTAGCTCGGGACAGCTGCCCCTCCACTTT. V gene TRBV19 combines with J gene TRBJ1-6; 7 bases match TRBD1. Trimming at V came to 6 bases and at J to 13 bases, leaving 6 bases not matched to a gene. Germline-derived CDR1 and CDR2 are LNHDA and SQIVND (reference sequence). The length of the CDR3 is 12 residues. Using reference TRBV19 and TRBJ1-6 for the parts outside the CDR3, the full variable domain is DGGITQSPKYLFRKEGQNVTLSCEQNLNHDAMYWYRQDPGQGLRLIYYSQIVNDFQKGDIAEGYSVSREKKESFPLTVTSAQKNPTAFYLCASSSGQLPLHFGNGTRLTVT.

Regarding this clone: The junction differs from germline at one of its ends, possibly a read error. J is TRBJ2-7 and V is TRBV6-5, with 8 nucleotides matching TRBD2. Germline assignment: CDR1 MNHEY and CDR2 SVGAGI. The length of the CDR3 is 14 residues. The CDR3 loop reads CASNKAGARMVVVF. In DNA, the CDR3 is TGTGCCAGCAACAAAGCGGGGGCCCGTATGGTAGTAGTCTTC.

The rearrangement links TRBV5-6 to TRBJ1-5; TRBD1 might be the D (5 bases). Trimming removed 0 bases at V and 5 bases at J, with 12 bases between. CDR3 length: 15 residues. CDR1 and CDR2 (germline): SGHDT, YYEEEE. Here the CDR3 reads CASSLAGGGDQPQHF. CDR3 in DNA: TGTGCCAGCAGCTTGGCCGGTGGGGGGGATCAGCCCCAGCATTTT.

V and J are TRBV24-1 and TRBJ1-5; 9 positions agree with TRBD1. Germline CDR1 KGHDR, CDR2 SFDVKD. The CDR3 has 19 amino acids. The ends lost 4 bases at V and 1 base at J; junction bases unmatched: 13. CDR3: CATSDPSPGTGQSNQPQHF. The CDR3 bases are TGTGCCACCAGTGACCCAAGTCCCGGGACAGGGCAGAGCAATCAGCCCCAGCATTTT.

The chain uses TRBV5-4 and TRBJ2-1; 8 bases line up with TRBD1. Germline loops: CDR1 SGHNT, CDR2 YYREEE (reference sequence). There are 18 residues in the CDR3. V trimming: 7 bases; J trimming: 0 bases; junction bases outside the gene matches: 15. CDR3 amino acids: CASRPPDRALNSYNEQFF. In nucleotides, the CDR3 is TGTGCCAGCCGACCCCCGGACAGGGCCCTCAACTCCTACAATGAGCAGTTCTTC. Full variable domain (outside the CDR3, taken from reference TRBV5-4 and TRBJ2-1): ETGVTQSPTHLIKTRGQQVTLRCSSQSGHNTVSWYQQALGQGPQFIFQYYREEENGRGNFPPRFSGLQFPNYSSELNVNALELDDSALYLCASRPPDRALNSYNEQFFGPGTRLTVL.

The chain is built from TRBV2 and TRBJ2-6; D is ambiguous. Germline-derived CDR1 and CDR2 are SNHLY and FYNNEI. The V gene lost 5 bases and the J gene lost 0 bases, with 11 bases spanning the gap. The CDR3 sequence is 16 residues long. The CDR3 DNA reads as TGTGCCAGCAGTACCAGTGGAGTCTCTGGGGCCAACGTCCTGACTTTC. Translated: CASSTSGVSGANVLTF.

V usage is TRBV18 and J usage is TRBJ2-2, with TRBD1 matching 8 bases. Looked up from germline, CDR1 is KGHSH and CDR2 is LQKENI. This CDR3 has 14 amino acids. With 9 bases clipped from V and 2 bases from J, the junction kept 5 bases outside the gene matches. CDR3 sequence (DNA): TGTGCCAGTTCGGACAGGGATAACACCGGGGAGCTGTTTTTT. Translating it yields CASSDRDNTGELFF.

This clone was recorded once. The chain uses TRBV6-1 and TRBJ2-1; 8 bases map to TRBD2. The CDR3 is 12 amino acids. Trimming at V came to 0 bases and at J to 16 bases, leaving 5 bases not matched to a gene. CDR1 is MNHNS, CDR2 SASEGT, per germline. CDR3 in DNA: TGTGCCAGCAGTGAAGCCTTACGGGGGGGATTCTTC. Amino acids: CASSEALRGGFF.

The J gene is TRBJ1-1, the V gene TRBV12-3 or TRBV12-4, with unresolved D. The germline V and J ends were trimmed by 2 bases and 5 bases, with 9 bases remaining between them. This CDR3 contains 13 residues. The CDR3 coding sequence is TGTGCCAGCAGTTTATGGGGAGCGACTGAAGCTTTCTTT. Its protein product is CASSLWGATEAFF.

This chain uses TRBV6-5 with TRBJ1-1, with a weak D call TRBD1 (6 bases). Per germline, CDR1 MNHEY and CDR2 SVGAGI. V gave up 8 bases and J gave up 5 bases, with 18 bases separating them. The CDR3 covers 14 residues. CDR3 loop: CASGIQGSGTEAFF. CDR3 nucleotide sequence: TGTGCCAGCGGGATACAGGGATCTGGGACTGAAGCTTTCTTT.

The chain joins TRBV29-1 to TRBJ1-4; no reliable D call. The CDR3 sequence is 12 residues long. The germline V gene encodes CDR1 SQVTM and CDR2 ANQGSEA. Trimming stripped 4 bases from V and 6 bases from J, with 9 bases between. CDR3 residues: CSVGSVDEKLFF. The CDR3 DNA sequence: TGCAGCGTTGGTTCAGTGGATGAAAAACTGTTTTTT.

V is TRBV11-2 and J is TRBJ2-7; D is unresolved. The CDR3 is 11 amino acids. CDR1 SGHAT and CDR2 FQNNGV come from the germline V gene. The germline V and J ends were trimmed by 5 bases and 9 bases, with 11 bases remaining between them. CDR3 residues: CASSPSQGQYF. The CDR3 DNA follows: TGTGCCAGCAGCCCTAGTCAAGGGCAGTACTTC.

The chain has TRBV19 and TRBJ1-1; possible D gene TRBD1, 5 bases. Germline assignment: CDR1 LNHDA and CDR2 SQIVND (reference sequence). Trimming removed 9 bases at V and 1 base at J, with 15 bases between. This CDR3 has 14 amino acids. The CDR3 DNA follows: TGTGCCAGCGAATCCCGGGACTGGAACACTGAAGCTTTCTTT. Amino acid sequence: CASESRDWNTEAFF.